Detailed here is one T cell receptor beta chain. This record belongs to a study of T cell responses to AZD1222 COVID-19 vaccine. Method: immunoSEQ multiplex PCR; TCRdb's copy keeps in-frame clones and lacks some. The table records 150,000 to 200,000 clones, around nine tenths of them present only once. The receptor's source is an adult in good health. The starting material was peripheral blood, obtained on day 0 of AZD1222 vaccination.

CDR3 DNA sequence: TGTGCCAGCAGCTTAGAATTTCCTGCAGGGAACTACGAGCAGTACGTC. It is translated as CASSLEFPAGNYEQYV. The V gene is TRBV7-9, the J gene TRBJ2-7; a possible D gene is TRBD1 (5 bases). CDR3 length equals 16 residues. The V end was cut by 1 base, the J end by 3 bases, with 16 bases between. CDR1 is SEHNR, CDR2 FQNEAQ, per germline (reference sequence).